One sample yielded the 7 T cell receptor beta chains listed below, sequenced in a study of tumor-infiltrating lymphocytes in primary liver carcinoma. The source material, about 19-30 mg of unsorted bulk tissue, was used to co-extract RNA and DNA. Synthesis of TCR beta cDNA was carried out from 500 ng total RNA with a constant-region primer. Libraries for TCR beta were built through three nested multiplex PCR rounds, which together made up a slightly modified ARM-PCR procedure. Amplification in the first two PCR rounds was performed using TRBV1-TRBV30 forward primers and a C-beta reverse primer for 10 cycles each. One entry per CDR3 protein results from TCRdb running MiXCR on the multiplex PCR reads. The sample consists of 70,000 to 95,000 distinct CDR3 sequences, roughly 69% of them appearing once. Sequenced material: liver tumor tissue from sampling region 4. This sample's subset: tumor region T4, right-lateral pole. These receptors all come from a man between 35 and 55 years old with primary liver carcinoma and hepatitis B virus infection.

In the case of this clonotype: This clone may be a read error of a much larger clone one base away. This chain connects TRBV6-1 to TRBJ2-7; 9 nucleotides align to TRBD1. V lost 6 bases, J lost 4 bases, and 7 bases stayed unmatched. Germline assignment: CDR1 MNHNS and CDR2 SASEGT. This CDR3 is 14 amino acids long. In DNA, the CDR3 is TGTGCCAGCAGCTCCGGGACAGGGCATTACGAGCAGTACTTC. Protein product: CASSSGTGHYEQYF.

Points on this clonotype: The junction shows a germline mismatch at one end, possibly a read error. The rearrangement links TRBV4-1 to TRBJ2-3; possible D gene TRBD1, 5 bases. The CDR3 length is 13 residues. Germline loops: CDR1 MGHRA, CDR2 YSYEKL. The CDR3, as DNA: TGCGCCAGTAGCCAAGTAGGGGCAGATATGCAGTATTTT. This encodes CASSQVGADMQYF.

This chain uses TRBV11-2 with TRBJ2-3; perhaps TRBD1 as D (7 bases). The CDR3 is 17 amino acids. Germline loops: CDR1 SGHAT, CDR2 FQNNGV. V gave up 7 bases and J gave up 3 bases, with 23 bases separating them. CDR3 region: CASTIYRQGEATDTQYF. CDR3 sequence (DNA): TGTGCCAGCACCATCTATCGGCAGGGGGAGGCTACAGATACGCAGTATTTT.

This clonotype occurred once. Compared with germline, one end of the junction differs, possibly owing to a read error. The chain employs TRBV5-1 and TRBJ1-2; possible D gene TRBD1, 5 bases. CDR1 SGHRS and CDR2 YFSETQ come from the germline V gene. The CDR3 has 13 residues. The CDR3 bases are TGCGCCAGCAGCTGGGGAACAGGCTATTGCTACACCTTC. The encoded protein is CASSWGTGYCYTF.

Note on this clonotype: A much larger clone differs by one base, so this may be a read error. The chain employs TRBV30 and TRBJ1-4; 7 bases are shared with TRBD1. Germline V gene lookup returns CDR1 GTSNPN and CDR2 SVGIG (reference sequence). After removal of 2 bases from V and 8 bases from J, the junction contained 14 bases not matched to a gene. The CDR3 runs to 16 residues. The CDR3 loop is CAWSISLGGGEEKLFF. CDR3 sequence (DNA): TGTGCCTGGAGTATATCGCTAGGGGGCGGGGAGGAAAAACTGTTTTTT.

As for this clonotype: This CDR3 fails to terminate in the conserved phenylalanine or tryptophan, so it likely reflects a read error. CDR3 protein: CAISHGQGDYEQYS. The CDR3 DNA follows: TGTGCCATCAGTCATGGACAGGGAGACTACGAGCAGTACTCC. The chain combines TRBV10-3 with TRBJ2-7; 8 nucleotides agree with TRBD1. The CDR3 runs 14 residues. J gave up 3 bases and V 5 bases, and 6 bases lay outside the gene matches. Germline CDR1 is ENHRY and CDR2 is SYGVKD.

The chain carries TRBV28 and TRBJ1-5, with no clear D. Per the germline V gene, CDR1 is MDHEN and CDR2 is SYDVKM. The CDR3 covers 15 residues. Trimming cost V 5 bases and J 5 bases, with 16 bases left between them. Written as DNA, the CDR3 is TGTGCCAGCAGTCCCGCTAGCAGGACCTATCAGCCCCAGCATTTT. It is translated as CASSPASRTYQPQHF.